A selection of T cell receptor beta chains follows, all from one sample in a study of blood T cell repertoires in COVID-19. The assay was immunoSEQ multiplex PCR, and TCRdb's table has in-frame clones only and misses some. The table shows 310,000 or so clones, with 80% to 90% occurring only once. Sequencing used peripheral blood. The origin of the receptors is a man aged 50-59 years with active or convalescent COVID-19. Both conserved end residues are part of each CDR3. D genes are given only for firm matches. Rows may omit the clone size; those that give it use once, few, many or a size class.

TRBV6-5,TRBJ1-3,14,-,-,TGTGCCAGCAGCGCAGGCCAGACCCGAAACACCATATATTTT,CASSAGQTRNTIYF
TRBV6-5,TRBJ1-4,15,-,-,TGTGCCAGCAGTTACTGGGGCGGGGGGGATGAAAAACTGTTTTTT,CASSYWGGGDEKLFF
TRBV7-2,TRBJ1-3,17,-,-,TGTGCCAGCAGCTTAGCACCCTGGTCGAGCTCTGGAAACACCATATATTTT,CASSLAPWSSSGNTIYF
TRBV11-2,TRBJ1-2,15,-,-,TGTGCCAGCAGCTTAGAGGTGGCAGCTAGCTATGGCTACACCTTC,CASSLEVAASYGYTF
TRBV7-2,TRBJ1-1,15,TRBD1,-,TGTGCCAGCAGCAAGCAGGGGGGTAGGTACACTGAAGCTTTCTTT,CASSKQGGRYTEAFF
TRBV3-1/TRBV3-2,TRBJ1-3,16,-,-,TGTGCCAGCAGCCAAGCCCCGTGGAGGATTGGAAACACCATATATTTT,CASSQAPWRIGNTIYF
TRBV5-1,TRBJ2-5,14,TRBD2,few,TGCGCCAGCAGCCCCGGGACTAGCGGAGAGACCCAGTACTTC,CASSPGTSGETQYF
TRBV6-2/TRBV6-3,TRBJ2-3,15,-,-,TGTGCCAGCAGTCTCCTAGGTTCCCTCACAGATACGCAGTATTTT,CASSLLGSLTDTQYF
TRBV10-2,TRBJ2-7,13,-,-,TGCGCCAGCAGTGACGAACACCGCTACGAGCAGTACTTC,CASSDEHRYEQYF
TRBV29-1,TRBJ2-1,15,TRBD2,-,TGCAGCGTTGGGCTCCCGGGGGGTCTCTACAATGAGCAGTTCTTC,CSVGLPGGLYNEQFF
TRBV15,TRBJ1-3,16,-,-,TGTGCCACCAGCATTAACAGGATCTCCTCTGGAAACACCATATATTTT,CATSINRISSGNTIYF
TRBV10-1,TRBJ2-5,15,TRBD2,-,TGCGCCAGCAGTGAGGGGGGACTAGCGGGAGAGACCCAGTACTTC,CASSEGGLAGETQYF
TRBV5-8,TRBJ2-7,13,-,-,TGTGCCAGCAGCTTCCGGCAGGCCAACGAGCAGTACTTC,CASSFRQANEQYF
TRBV27,TRBJ2-1,18,TRBD2,-,TGTGCCAGCAGTTCAGGACTAGCGGCTCTTCGCTCCTACAATGAGCAGTTCTTC,CASSSGLAALRSYNEQFF
TRBV12-3/TRBV12-4,TRBJ1-2,13,-,-,TGTGCCAGCAGACGCCGGGAGGGACGCTCCTACACCTTC,CASRRREGRSYTF
TRBV3-1/TRBV3-2,TRBJ2-3,13,-,-,TGTGCCAGCAGCCCCGGGAGTACAGATACGCAGTATTTT,CASSPGSTDTQYF
TRBV7-2,TRBJ2-7,15,-,-,TGTGCCAGCAGCTTATACCCCGACAGGAGGTACGAGCAGTACTTC,CASSLYPDRRYEQYF
TRBV5-8,TRBJ1-6,14,-,few,TGTGCCAGCAGCCTCAGGGGCAGGGGTTCACCCCTCCACTTT,CASSLRGRGSPLHF
TRBV29-1,TRBJ1-1,13,TRBD1,-,TGCAGCGCCAATGACAGGGTGAACACTGAAGCTTTCTTT,CSANDRVNTEAFF
TRBV29-1,TRBJ1-5,13,-,-,TGCAGCGTGGGCCAAGCGGACAATCAGCCCCAGCATTTT,CSVGQADNQPQHF
TRBV27,TRBJ2-7,16,-,-,TGTGCCAGCAGTTTACACGCGGGGATGGGTACCTACGAGCAGTACTTC,CASSLHAGMGTYEQYF
TRBV18,TRBJ2-5,14,TRBD1,-,TGTGCCAGCTCACAGACAGGGGGCAAGGAGACCCAGTACTTC,CASSQTGGKETQYF
TRBV6-5,TRBJ1-5,14,TRBD1,-,TGTGCCAGCAGTTCAGACAGGGGGAGTCAGCCCCAGCATTTT,CASSSDRGSQPQHF
TRBV6-4,TRBJ1-6,15,TRBD1,-,TGTGCCAGCAGTGACTCGGCCAGGGGGGATTCACCCCTCCACTTT,CASSDSARGDSPLHF
TRBV5-1,TRBJ2-7,16,TRBD1,-,TGCGCCAGCAGCCTGATGATGGGACAGGGGACCTACGAGCAGTACTTC,CASSLMMGQGTYEQYF
TRBV30,TRBJ1-6,16,TRBD1,-,TGTGCCTGGCGACAGGGGGGATTCTCCTATAATTCACCCCTCCACTTT,CAWRQGGFSYNSPLHF
TRBV5-1,TRBJ2-5,14,TRBD1,few,TGCGCCAGCAGCTTGGGACAGGGGGAAGAGACCCAGTACTTC,CASSLGQGEETQYF
TRBV29-1,TRBJ1-1,13,-,-,TGCAGCGTTGAAGAACAGGGAAGCACTGAAGCTTTCTTT,CSVEEQGSTEAFF
TRBV4-3,TRBJ2-7,13,-,-,TGCGCCAGCAGCTCACTAGCATCCTACGAGCAGTACTTC,CASSSLASYEQYF
TRBV5-1,TRBJ2-5,18,TRBD1,-,TGCGCCAGCAGCTTTTCCCGTGACGCACAGGGGGATCAAGAGACCCAGTACTTC,CASSFSRDAQGDQETQYF
TRBV28,TRBJ2-7,12,-,-,TGTGCCAGCAGTTATCCGTGGAGGGAGCAGTACTTC,CASSYPWREQYF
TRBV7-9,TRBJ1-4,16,-,few,TGTGCCAGCAGCGCGGGGACCGCGAATATCAATGAAAAACTGTTTTTT,CASSAGTANINEKLFF
TRBV19,TRBJ1-2,14,-,-,TGTGCCAGTAGTACAGGGTTTTCGAACTATGGCTACACCTTC,CASSTGFSNYGYTF
TRBV11-2,TRBJ2-7,15,-,-,TGTGCCAGCAGCTTGGGAGGAGGGGCTGCCTACGAGCAGTACTTC,CASSLGGGAAYEQYF
TRBV28,TRBJ1-2,15,TRBD1,-,TGTGCCAGCAAAACTCCCCTGACAGGGCACTATGGCTACACCTTC,CASKTPLTGHYGYTF
TRBV19,TRBJ2-7,14,-,once,TGTGCCAGTAGATCGGCAGGGGACGGCTACGAGCAGTACTTC,CASRSAGDGYEQYF
TRBV6-5,TRBJ1-2,16,-,-,TGTGCCAGCAGTTACTCGTGGCGGGGGGGCGGCTATGGCTACACCTTC,CASSYSWRGGGYGYTF
TRBV9,TRBJ2-7,15,-,-,TGTGCCAGCAGCCCCCACAGGAGTAGCTCCTACGAGCAGTACTTC,CASSPHRSSSYEQYF
TRBV7-2,TRBJ1-2,13,-,-,TGTGCCAGCAGCTTAGAGCGGGGAAGGGGCTACACCTTC,CASSLERGRGYTF
TRBV12-3/TRBV12-4,TRBJ2-5,13,-,-,TGTGCCAGCAGTAAGGGGGAGAGGGAGACCCAGTACTTC,CASSKGERETQYF
TRBV5-1,TRBJ1-1,15,-,-,TGCGCCAGCAGCTTGGGTGACACGACGAACACTGAAGCTTTCTTT,CASSLGDTTNTEAFF
TRBV29-1,TRBJ2-3,15,TRBD1,-,TGCAGCGGGATGGGACAGGGGCTTCCGTCGGATACGCAGTATTTT,CSGMGQGLPSDTQYF
TRBV7-2,TRBJ1-5,15,-,-,TGTGCCAGCAGCTTAGAAGGCAGGGTGAGTCAGCCCCAGCATTTT,CASSLEGRVSQPQHF
TRBV28,TRBJ2-7,14,-,once,TGTGCCAGCAGCCCTCAGGGGAATCGGGACGAGCAGTACTTC,CASSPQGNRDEQYF
TRBV6-6,TRBJ1-1,11,-,-,TGTGCCAGCAGGTTAGACACTGAAGCTTTCTTT,CASRLDTEAFF
TRBV6-5,TRBJ1-6,15,TRBD1,-,TGTGCCAGCAGTCGAGCAGGGGGATGGGGGTCACCCCTCCACTTT,CASSRAGGWGSPLHF
TRBV30,TRBJ2-7,19,TRBD2,-,TGTGCCTGGAGCCCCTCCCCGGGACTAGCGGGAGGTATCTCCTACGAGCAGTACTTC,CAWSPSPGLAGGISYEQYF
TRBV10-3,TRBJ1-3,16,-,-,TGTGCCATCAGGGACAGCCAGGATCTAGCTGGAAACACCATATATTTT,CAIRDSQDLAGNTIYF
TRBV5-1,TRBJ1-1,13,TRBD1,-,TGCGCCAGCAGCTTGCAGGGGGTAACTGAAGCTTTCTTT,CASSLQGVTEAFF
TRBV4-2,TRBJ1-4,17,TRBD1,-,TGTGCCAGCAGCCAAGACTGGACAGGGGGTGACTATGAAAAACTGTTTTTT,CASSQDWTGGDYEKLFF